This T cell receptor (beta chain) was profiled in a study of blood T cell repertoires in COVID-19. Looked up from germline, CDR1 is MDHEN and CDR2 is SYDVKM. V was clipped by 6 bases and J by 4 bases; unmatched bases: 8. The CDR3 runs to 14 residues. Only in-frame clones appear in the TCRdb table, and some are missing; sequencing was by immunoSEQ multiplex PCR. Of 200,000 to 250,000 clones listed, approximately 80% are singletons. The specimen sequenced was peripheral blood. The receptor was derived from a man aged 50 or older with active or convalescent COVID-19. The V and J genes are TRBV28 and TRBJ1-2, with TRBD1 identical over 7 bases. Here the CDR3 reads CASSPHRQGYGYTF. Written as DNA, the CDR3 is TGTGCCAGCAGCCCCCACCGACAGGGCTATGGCTACACCTTC.